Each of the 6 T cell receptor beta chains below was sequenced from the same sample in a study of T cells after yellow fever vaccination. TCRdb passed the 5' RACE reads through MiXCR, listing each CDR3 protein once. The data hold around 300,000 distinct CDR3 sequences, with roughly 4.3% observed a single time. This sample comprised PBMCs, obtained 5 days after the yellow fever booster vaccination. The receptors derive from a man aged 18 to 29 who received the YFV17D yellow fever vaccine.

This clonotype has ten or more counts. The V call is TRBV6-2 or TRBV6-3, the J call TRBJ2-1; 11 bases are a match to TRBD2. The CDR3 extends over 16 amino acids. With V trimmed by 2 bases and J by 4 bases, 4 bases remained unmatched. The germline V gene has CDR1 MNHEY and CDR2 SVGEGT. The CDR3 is CASSYLAGGIYNEQFF. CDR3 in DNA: TGTGCCAGCAGTTACCTAGCGGGGGGTATATACAATGAGCAGTTCTTC.

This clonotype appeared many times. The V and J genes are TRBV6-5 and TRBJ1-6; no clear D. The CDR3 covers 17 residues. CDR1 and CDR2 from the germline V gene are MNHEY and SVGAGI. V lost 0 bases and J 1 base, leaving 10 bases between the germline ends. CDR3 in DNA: TGTGCCAGCAGTTACTCGATACCGAATTCCTATAATTCACCCCTCCACTTT. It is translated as CASSYSIPNSYNSPLHF.

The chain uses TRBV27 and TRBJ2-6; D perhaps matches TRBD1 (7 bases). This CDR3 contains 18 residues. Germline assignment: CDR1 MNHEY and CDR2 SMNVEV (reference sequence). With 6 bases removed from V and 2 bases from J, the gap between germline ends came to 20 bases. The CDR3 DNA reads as TGTGCCAGCAGGAGAGTGACAGGGCCGGGGGCTGGGGCCAACGTCCTGACTTTC. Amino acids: CASRRVTGPGAGANVLTF. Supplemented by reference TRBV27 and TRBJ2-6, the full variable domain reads EAQVTQNPRYLITVTGKKLTVTCSQNMNHEYMSWYRQDPGLGLRQIYYSMNVEVTDKGDVPEGYKVSRKEKRNFPLILESPSPNQTSLYFCASRRVTGPGAGANVLTFGAGSRLTVL.

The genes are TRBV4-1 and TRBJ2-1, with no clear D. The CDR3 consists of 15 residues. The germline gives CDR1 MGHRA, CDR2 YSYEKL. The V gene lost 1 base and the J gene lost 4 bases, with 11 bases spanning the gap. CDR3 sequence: CASSQAHVVYNEQFF. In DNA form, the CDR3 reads TGCGCCAGCAGCCAAGCACACGTAGTTTACAATGAGCAGTTCTTC.

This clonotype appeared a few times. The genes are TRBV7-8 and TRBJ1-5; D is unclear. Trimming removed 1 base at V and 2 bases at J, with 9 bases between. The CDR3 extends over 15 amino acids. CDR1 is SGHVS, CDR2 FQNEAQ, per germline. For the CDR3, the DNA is TGTGCCAGCAGCTTAGGGCAGTGGGGCAATCAGCCCCAGCATTTT. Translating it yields CASSLGQWGNQPQHF.

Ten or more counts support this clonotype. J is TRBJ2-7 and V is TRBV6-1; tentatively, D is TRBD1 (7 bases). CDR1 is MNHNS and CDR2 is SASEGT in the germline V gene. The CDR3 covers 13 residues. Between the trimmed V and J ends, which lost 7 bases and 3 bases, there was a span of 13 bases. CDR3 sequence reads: CASKRGDSYEQYF. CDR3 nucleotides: TGTGCCAGCAAGCGCGGGGACAGCTACGAGCAGTACTTC.